The next 30 T cell receptor beta chains were all read from a single sample in a study of blood T cell repertoires in COVID-19. The method was immunoSEQ multiplex PCR; TCRdb's version includes in-frame clones alone and lacks a portion of them. Counted here are about 230,000 clones, about nine tenths occurring once; the ten biggest clones make up approximately 3.3%. Material for sequencing was PBMCs or T cells enriched from blood (not recorded which). All receptors come from a woman aged 45-65 years in a cohort exposed to, infected with or recovered from COVID-19 (not recorded which).

In DNA, the CDR3 is TGCAGCGTAGGGACAGGGGGCCAAGCTTTCTTT. It specifies CSVGTGGQAFF. J is TRBJ1-1 and V is TRBV29-1; 12 nucleotides align to TRBD1. This CDR3 contains 11 residues. Looked up from germline, CDR1 is SQVTM and CDR2 is ANQGSEA. Losses at the gene ends were 6 bases for V and 9 bases for J; bases not matched to a gene: 2.

The V gene is TRBV11-2, the J gene TRBJ2-3; D perhaps matches TRBD2 (7 bases). The CDR3 has 15 amino acids. V lost 4 bases and J lost 0, with 11 bases in between. Germline V gene data show CDR1 as SGHAT and CDR2 as FQNNGV. CDR3 DNA sequence: TGTGCCAGCAGCTCCGGGGGGCCGAGCACAGATACGCAGTATTTT. It yields the protein CASSSGGPSTDTQYF.

This chain joins TRBV14 and TRBJ1-2; D is possibly TRBD1 (5 bases). The CDR3 sequence is 17 residues long. Trimming took 5 bases from V and 0 from J, leaving 19 bases between them. From germline, CDR1 is SGHDN and CDR2 FVKESK. The CDR3 region has the DNA TGTGCCAGCAGCAGTTCCACAGGACCTATAGCTAACTATGGCTACACCTTC. Amino acids: CASSSSTGPIANYGYTF.

This clone was counted between two and nine times. The gene calls are TRBV19 and TRBJ1-6, with 7 bases matching TRBD1. Germline values: CDR1 LNHDA, CDR2 SQIVND (reference sequence). The length of the CDR3 is 16 residues. The junction had 15 bases not matched to a gene; V was cut back by 6 bases and J by 10 bases. CDR3 in amino acids: CASSPLLGDRRSPLHF. In nucleotides, the CDR3 is TGTGCCAGTAGCCCTTTGTTGGGGGACAGAAGGTCACCCCTCCACTTT.

The V gene is TRBV10-3, the J gene TRBJ2-1; 9 bases are shared with TRBD1. The germline CDR1 and CDR2 sequences are ENHRY and SYGVKD. V lost 3 bases, J lost 10 bases, and 1 base stayed unmatched. This CDR3 has 12 residues. The CDR3 DNA reads TGTGCCATCAGTGACACAGGGGGCGAGCAGTTCTTC. Translation gives CAISDTGGEQFF.

This chain links TRBV5-6 with TRBJ1-1, with no clear D. CDR3 length: 13 amino acids. Germline V lookup: CDR1 SGHDT, CDR2 YYEEEE. V was shortened by 7 bases and J by 1 base, with 11 bases between the two germline ends. As DNA, the CDR3 is TGTGCCAGCCTGAGGAGCCAGAACACTGAAGCTTTCTTT. Translated, it gives CASLRSQNTEAFF.

This clone occurred once. The V call is TRBV7-3, the J call TRBJ1-2, with 7 nucleotides matching TRBD1. This CDR3 comprises 14 residues. CDR1 is SGHTA, CDR2 FQGTGA, per germline. The J segment lost 5 bases and the V segment lost 4 bases, leaving 7 bases of the junction unmatched. The CDR3 DNA follows: TGTGCCAGCAGCTCTTCAGGGGGGAGGTATGGCTACACCTTC. As protein: CASSSSGGRYGYTF.

The V and J genes are TRBV6-5 and TRBJ2-6, with 7 bases matching TRBD1. There are 15 residues in the CDR3. Germline V CDR1 and CDR2: MNHEY, SVGAGI. With V trimmed by 6 bases and J by 3 bases, 5 bases remained unmatched. DNA for the CDR3: TGTGCCAGCAGACAGGGGTCGGTTGGGGCCAACGTCCTGACTTTC. It translates to CASRQGSVGANVLTF.

The chain has TRBV5-1 and TRBJ1-1; 10 bases map to TRBD1. The CDR3 runs 15 residues. Germline loops: CDR1 SGHRS, CDR2 YFSETQ. The ends lost 2 bases at V and 5 bases at J; junction bases unmatched: 6. The CDR3 loop is CASSLTVGQGTEAFF. In DNA, the CDR3 is TGCGCCAGCAGCTTAACCGTGGGACAGGGGACTGAAGCTTTCTTT.

This clone was counted a few times. In this CDR3 the conserved last residue, phenylalanine or tryptophan, is missing, so a read error is likely. Because the CDR3's place on the DNA is in doubt, the DNA is left out and the CDR3 is given as listed by TCRdb. The V and J genes are TRBV28 and TRBJ2-7; the D call in the table, TRBD2, was not verified against the DNA. Termini included, the CDR3 measures 14 amino acids. Germline CDR1 is MDHEN and CDR2 is SYDVKM. CDR3 residues: CASSPPGAGGTLAL.

The chain couples TRBV7-9 to TRBJ2-2, with 7 bases matching TRBD1. The germline gives CDR1 SEHNR, CDR2 FQNEAQ (reference sequence). J lost 0 bases, V lost 2 bases, and 3 bases had no gene match. This CDR3 comprises 16 residues. Here the CDR3 reads CASSLPGTANTGELFF. The CDR3 region has the DNA TGTGCCAGCAGCTTACCTGGGACAGCGAACACCGGGGAGCTGTTTTTT. Full variable domain (outside the CDR3, taken from reference TRBV7-9 and TRBJ2-2): DTGVSQNPRHKITKRGQNVTFRCDPISEHNRLYWYRQTLGQGPEFLTYFQNEAQLEKSRLLSDRFSAERPKGSFSTLEIQRTEQGDSAMYLCASSLPGTANTGELFFGEGSRLTVL.

The V and J genes are TRBV4-1 and TRBJ2-1, with D tentatively TRBD2 (5 bases). This CDR3 has 14 amino acids. The germline gives CDR1 MGHRA, CDR2 YSYEKL. Deletions cut 3 bases from V and 2 bases from J, with 8 bases between. CDR3 coding DNA: TGCGCCAGCAGCCAGGCGGGTACCTACAATGAGCAGTTCTTC. It specifies CASSQAGTYNEQFF.

J is TRBJ2-5 and V is TRBV14; 10 bases align to TRBD2. Per germline, CDR1 SGHDN and CDR2 FVKESK. There are 18 residues in the CDR3. Trimming at V came to 1 base and at J to 5 bases, leaving 13 bases not matched to a gene. CDR3 in amino acids: CASSQALPGLAGVETQYF. The CDR3 nucleotides read TGTGCCAGCAGCCAAGCCCTCCCGGGGCTAGCGGGGGTTGAGACCCAGTACTTC.

This chain connects TRBV6-5 to TRBJ2-7, with a tentative D call TRBD1 (5 bases). CDR1 MNHEY and CDR2 SVGAGI come from the germline V gene. This CDR3 region has 12 residues. V lost 6 bases and J 2 bases, leaving 8 bases between the germline ends. CDR3 sequence reads: CASSQGTYEQYF. DNA of the CDR3: TGTGCCAGCAGCCAGGGTACCTACGAGCAGTACTTC.

Only a few counts were recorded for this clone. The V call is TRBV30, the J call TRBJ1-5, with a possible D match to TRBD1 (6 bases). With 3 bases removed from V and 1 base from J, the gap between germline ends came to 7 bases. The CDR3 runs 13 residues. CDR1 GTSNPN and CDR2 SVGIG come from the germline V gene (reference sequence). The CDR3 is CAWSTGSNQPQHF. CDR3 DNA sequence: TGTGCCTGGAGCACAGGGAGCAATCAGCCCCAGCATTTT.

The V and J genes are TRBV7-3 and TRBJ1-2; no reliable D call. CDR1 is SGHTA and CDR2 is FQGTGA in the germline V gene. The V gene lost 2 bases and the J gene lost 0 bases, with 7 bases spanning the gap. The CDR3 spans 14 residues. This CDR3 is CASSLPGANYGYTF. In DNA form, the CDR3 reads TGTGCCAGCAGCTTACCCGGGGCTAACTATGGCTACACCTTC. The whole variable domain, filled in from reference TRBV7-3 and TRBJ1-2, reads GAGVSQTPSNKVTEKGKYVELRCDPISGHTALYWYRQSLGQGPEFLIYFQGTGAADDSGLPNDRFFAVRPEGSVSTLKIQRTERGDSAVYLCASSLPGANYGYTFGSGTRLTVV.

The rearrangement links TRBV18 to TRBJ2-3; D possibly corresponds to TRBD1 (6 bases). From germline, CDR1 is KGHSH and CDR2 LQKENI. CDR3 length: 15 amino acids. Deletions cut 6 bases from V and 0 bases from J, with 13 bases between. This chain's CDR3 is CASSPDRSSTDTQYF. The CDR3 DNA reads as TGTGCCAGCTCTCCCGACAGGAGTAGCACAGATACGCAGTATTTT.

V and J are TRBV5-1 and TRBJ2-7; TRBD1 might be the D (5 bases). V lost 0 bases and J lost 0, with 7 bases in between. CDR1 is SGHRS, CDR2 YFSETQ, per germline. This CDR3 is built from 14 residues. CDR3 nucleotide sequence: TGCGCCAGCAGCTTGGCAGGGATCTCCTACGAGCAGTACTTC. Protein: CASSLAGISYEQYF.

This clone was seen only a few times. The gene calls are TRBV27 and TRBJ1-1; 8 bases line up with TRBD1. CDR3 length: 15 residues. CDR1 is MNHEY and CDR2 is SMNVEV in the germline V gene (reference sequence). V gave up 0 bases and J gave up 8 bases; unmatched junction bases: 8. CDR3 protein: CASSLSGGTGKEAFF. Here the CDR3 DNA reads TGTGCCAGCAGTTTATCCGGCGGGACAGGAAAAGAAGCTTTCTTT.

The V gene is TRBV11-1, the J gene TRBJ2-7; 9 bases are shared with TRBD1. The CDR3 length is 15 residues. The V gene's germline CDR1 is SGHAT and CDR2 FQDESV (reference sequence). With 4 bases clipped from V and 4 bases from J, the junction kept 8 bases outside the gene matches. The CDR3 DNA is TGTGCCAGCAGCTCGGTGGGGACAGGGCCTTACGAGCAGTACTTC. It is translated as CASSSVGTGPYEQYF.

The gene calls are TRBV19 and TRBJ2-5; D gene uncertain. The CDR3 contains 13 residues. Germline loops: CDR1 LNHDA, CDR2 SQIVND (reference sequence). The V and J ends lost 6 bases and 4 bases respectively, with 12 bases between them. This CDR3 reads CASRTQGIETQYF. Written as DNA, the CDR3 is TGTGCCAGTAGGACACAAGGAATAGAGACCCAGTACTTC. Looking up the rest from reference TRBV19 and TRBJ2-5 gives the full variable domain: DGGITQSPKYLFRKEGQNVTLSCEQNLNHDAMYWYRQDPGQGLRLIYYSQIVNDFQKGDIAEGYSVSREKKESFPLTVTSAQKNPTAFYLCASRTQGIETQYFGPGTRLLVL.

This rearrangement joins TRBV29-1 to TRBJ1-4, with D possibly being TRBD1 (5 bases). V was pared by 6 bases and J by 6 bases, with 17 bases between. Per the germline V gene, CDR1 is SQVTM and CDR2 is ANQGSEA. This CDR3 has 14 residues. The CDR3 region is CSVTTFRADEKLFF. CDR3 nucleotide sequence: TGCAGCGTGACGACATTCAGGGCGGATGAAAAACTGTTTTTT.

V is TRBV5-4 and J is TRBJ1-6, with TRBD1 matching 11 bases. With 4 bases clipped from V and 4 bases from J, the junction kept 10 bases outside the gene matches. Germline CDR1 is SGHNT and CDR2 is YYREEE (reference sequence). The CDR3 contains 18 residues. In nucleotides, the CDR3 is TGTGCCAGCAGCCGCGGGACAGGGGGTACCCCATATAATTCACCCCTCCACTTT. It codes for CASSRGTGGTPYNSPLHF.

The rearrangement links TRBV7-2 to TRBJ2-1, with 12 bases aligning to TRBD1. Trimming took 7 bases from V and 7 from J; bases not matched to a gene: 5. This CDR3 spans 14 amino acids. Germline V lookup: CDR1 SGHTA, CDR2 FQGNSA. The CDR3 nucleotides are TGTGCCAGCACGAGGGACAGGGGGCTTAATGAGCAGTTCTTC. Translation gives CASTRDRGLNEQFF. The full variable domain, rest sourced from reference TRBV7-2 and TRBJ2-1, is GAGVSQSPSNKVTEKGKDVELRCDPISGHTALYWYRQSLGQGLEFLIYFQGNSAPDKSGLPSDRFSAERTGGSVSTLTIQRTQQEDSAVYLCASTRDRGLNEQFFGPGTRLTVL.

The gene calls are TRBV28 and TRBJ1-5; D not certain. V shed 2 bases and J shed 0 bases, with 8 bases lying between them. The CDR3 is 15 amino acids. Per germline, CDR1 MDHEN and CDR2 SYDVKM. The CDR3 is CASSLEAFSNQPQHF. CDR3 DNA sequence: TGTGCCAGCAGTTTAGAAGCTTTTAGCAATCAGCCCCAGCATTTT.

This sequence joins TRBV5-4 and TRBJ1-2, with TRBD1 matching over 9 bases. Germline V gene data show CDR1 as SGHNT and CDR2 as YYREEE (reference sequence). This CDR3 is 18 amino acids long. Germline trimming cut 6 bases from V and 8 bases from J; bases unmatched to any gene: 23. The CDR3 region is CASKNRRTGVGMADGYTF. The CDR3 DNA sequence: TGTGCCAGCAAAAATAGGAGGACAGGGGTAGGAATGGCGGACGGCTACACCTTC.

The rearrangement joins TRBV19 to TRBJ2-3, with 12 bases lining up with TRBD1. CDR3 length: 16 residues. Unmatched junction bases numbered 9, after V lost 6 bases and J lost 5 bases. Germline values: CDR1 LNHDA, CDR2 SQIVND (reference sequence). CDR3 residues: CASSTGQGAIIDTQYF. CDR3 bases: TGTGCCAGTAGCACGGGACAGGGGGCTATAATAGATACGCAGTATTTT.

The V call is TRBV7-6, the J call TRBJ1-5, with D possibly matching TRBD1 (5 bases). The CDR3 has 14 residues. Germline CDR1 is SGHVS and CDR2 is FNYEAQ. Trimming cost V 1 base and J 4 bases, with 8 bases left between them. In DNA form, the CDR3 reads TGTGCCAGCAGCTTAGGGGCAGGGAATCAGCCCCAGCATTTT. This translates into CASSLGAGNQPQHF. Complete variable domain (other parts from reference TRBV7-6 and TRBJ1-5): GAGVSQSPRYKVTKRGQDVALRCDPISGHVSLYWYRQALGQGPEFLTYFNYEAQQDKSGLPNDRFSAERPEGSISTLTIQRTEQRDSAMYRCASSLGAGNQPQHFGDGTRLSIL.

This chain joins TRBV5-1 and TRBJ1-2; the match to TRBD1 covers 7 bases. Germline CDR1 reads SGHRS; CDR2 reads YFSETQ. Germline trimming cut 5 bases from V and 8 bases from J; bases unmatched to any gene: 15. The CDR3 extends over 15 amino acids. CDR3 sequence: CASRPPDRKASGYTF. CDR3 bases: TGCGCCAGCAGACCCCCGGACAGGAAGGCATCGGGCTACACCTTC. Using reference TRBV5-1 and TRBJ1-2 for the parts outside the CDR3, the full variable domain is KAGVTQTPRYLIKTRGQQVTLSCSPISGHRSVSWYQQTPGQGLQFLFEYFSETQRNKGNFPGRFSGRQFSNSRSEMNVSTLELGDSALYLCASRPPDRKASGYTFGSGTRLTVV.

This clone was seen a handful of times. CDR3 coding DNA: TGTGCCAGCAAACATGTTCCCGGGGAGCTGTTTTTT. As protein: CASKHVPGELFF. V usage is TRBV27 and J usage is TRBJ2-2, with D unresolved. Trimming removed 7 bases from V and 6 bases from J, with 9 bases in between. The V gene's germline CDR1 is MNHEY and CDR2 SMNVEV (reference sequence). CDR3 length: 12 amino acids.